This TCR beta chain was recorded in a study of cytomegalovirus exposure and HLA in healthy donors. Study summary: Early released data had around 88 million unique TCRs, all coming from HLA-typed donors.

This CDR3 is 17 amino acids long. The germline V gene encodes CDR1 SQVTM and CDR2 ANQGSEA. Trimming left V 1 base short and J 0 bases short, with 16 bases between. The PCR employed 60 Vbeta primers together with 13 Jbeta primers. Method: immunoSEQ multiplex PCR; TCRdb's copy keeps in-frame clones and lacks some. The table lists roughly 200,000 clones, roughly 80% of them singletons. Study observations and caveats: A reported reduction in N-insertions relative to the roughly 710-donor mean was seen in an Asian-associated ancestry cluster in a later analysis. Analysis was performed later, and it showed HLA-associated TCR beta chains to be more clonally expanded than equally common others. Most of the TCR beta V segments (in an earlier analysis) were productive either about 90% or about 30% of the time.

A word on this clone: The antigen remains undetermined.

This receptor was obtained from a woman aged 25 to 39 in good health and CMV-seropositive. Specimen: PBMCs. This rearrangement joins TRBV29-1 to TRBJ2-1; D is possibly TRBD2 (6 bases). The chain's CDR3 is CSVEGSPGTRSYNEQFF. In DNA form, the CDR3 reads TGCAGCGTTGAAGGGAGCCCCGGGACTCGCTCCTACAATGAGCAGTTCTTC.